A single sample gave rise to the 23 T cell receptor beta chains below, sequenced in a study of blood T cell repertoires in COVID-19. Using immunoSEQ multiplex PCR, the repertoire was profiled, and TCRdb retains in-frame clones only, with some absent. The sample consists of 200,000 to 250,000 clones, around four fifths of them appearing once. Sequencing input: peripheral blood. The receptors derive from a woman in her forties or fifties with active or convalescent COVID-19.

This clone has a handful of counts. The chain recombines TRBV24-1 with TRBJ1-2, with D unclear. CDR3 length: 12 amino acids. Deletions cut 4 bases from V and 2 bases from J, with 4 bases between. From germline, CDR1 is KGHDR and CDR2 SFDVKD. The CDR3 loop is CATSEQNYGYTF. CDR3 coding DNA: TGTGCCACCAGTGAACAGAACTATGGCTACACCTTC.

This chain uses TRBV11-3 with TRBJ1-2; 12 bases align to TRBD1. V lost 5 bases to trimming and J lost 11 bases; unmatched junction nucleotides: 6. CDR1 and CDR2 from the germline V gene are SGHNT and YENEEA. CDR3 size: 13 residues. The CDR3 DNA reads as TGTGCCAGCAGCCCGGGACAGGGGGCTGGGTACACCTTC. It codes for CASSPGQGAGYTF.

This clone has a single count. The chain joins TRBV30 to TRBJ1-1, with TRBD1 as a possible D gene (6 bases). From germline, CDR1 is GTSNPN and CDR2 SVGIG (reference sequence). V dropped 3 bases and J dropped 7 bases, with 9 bases sitting between them. The CDR3 is 11 residues long. The CDR3 nucleotides are TGTGCCTGGAGCATAGGGGGTGAAGCTTTCTTT. Translating it yields CAWSIGGEAFF. Full variable domain (missing parts from reference TRBV30 and TRBJ1-1): SQTIHQWPATLVQPVGSPLSLECTVEGTSNPNLYWYRQAAGRGLQLLFYSVGIGQISSEVPQNLSASRPQDRQFILSSKKLLLSDSGFYLCAWSIGGEAFFGQGTRLTVV.

This sequence joins TRBV7-6 and TRBJ2-1; the D gene is possibly TRBD1 (5 bases). The CDR3 runs to 15 residues. Germline V lookup: CDR1 SGHVS, CDR2 FNYEAQ. The V end lost 1 base, the J end lost 5 bases, and 12 bases lay between the germline ends. CDR3 DNA sequence: TGTGCCAGCAGCTTAGTGGCAGGGTGGGACAATGAGCAGTTCTTC. This translates into CASSLVAGWDNEQFF.

The rearrangement links TRBV28 to TRBJ1-6; D is ambiguous. Germline CDR1 is MDHEN and CDR2 is SYDVKM. Trimming took 6 bases from V and 0 from J, leaving 15 bases between them. This CDR3 has 17 residues. This chain's CDR3 is CASSLQFPSSYNSPLHF. In DNA, the CDR3 is TGTGCCAGCAGCCTACAGTTTCCGAGCTCCTATAATTCACCCCTCCACTTT.

V is TRBV28 and J is TRBJ1-4; 9 bases map to TRBD1. The CDR3 contains 15 residues. V dropped 4 bases and J dropped 5; count of bases not matched to a gene: 5. Per the germline V gene, CDR1 is MDHEN and CDR2 is SYDVKM. CDR3 loop: CASSSAGTGNEKLFF. The CDR3 DNA follows: TGTGCCAGCAGTTCGGCCGGGACAGGGAATGAAAAACTGTTTTTT.

CDR3 DNA sequence: TGTGCCAGCAGTGAAAAAGGAGGTAGCTCGAGCTCTGGAAACACCATATATTTT. It yields the protein CASSEKGGSSSSGNTIYF. This chain uses TRBV25-1 with TRBJ1-3, with D unresolved. The germline V gene encodes CDR1 MGHDK and CDR2 SYGVNS. Trimming took 2 bases from V and 0 from J, leaving 17 bases between them. The CDR3 has 18 amino acids.

The rearrangement joins TRBV19 to TRBJ1-1; 11 bases line up with TRBD1. V trimming: 7 bases; J trimming: 10 bases; junction bases outside the gene matches: 5. Germline loops: CDR1 LNHDA, CDR2 SQIVND (reference sequence). CDR3 length: 12 amino acids. CDR3 sequence reads: CASTGQGALAFF. DNA of the CDR3: TGTGCCAGTACCGGACAGGGGGCTTTAGCTTTCTTT.

V usage is TRBV5-1 and J usage is TRBJ2-1; maybe TRBD2 (5 bases). The V gene lost 1 base and the J gene lost 9 bases, with 11 bases spanning the gap. Germline loops: CDR1 SGHRS, CDR2 YFSETQ. The CDR3 has 13 residues. This chain's CDR3 is CASSLKGEREQFF. In DNA form, the CDR3 reads TGCGCCAGCAGCTTGAAGGGAGAACGTGAGCAGTTCTTC.

The V gene is TRBV5-1, the J gene TRBJ2-1; 12 nucleotides agree with TRBD1. After removal of 2 bases from V and 8 bases from J, the junction contained 5 bases not matched to a gene. The CDR3 spans 15 residues. Germline-derived CDR1 and CDR2 are SGHRS and YFSETQ. The CDR3 protein is CASSFRDRGHDEQFF. The DNA for the CDR3 is TGCGCCAGCAGCTTCCGGGACAGGGGGCACGATGAGCAGTTCTTC.

V gene TRBV5-1 combines with J gene TRBJ2-7; 7 bases align to TRBD2. Germline CDR1 is SGHRS and CDR2 is YFSETQ. V trimming: 0 bases; J trimming: 6 bases; junction bases outside the gene matches: 3. This CDR3 spans 13 amino acids. CDR3 sequence (DNA): TGCGCCAGCAGCTTGGTTTCTAGCGGCGAGCAGTACGTC. As protein: CASSLVSSGEQYV.

The chain links TRBV5-6 to TRBJ1-6; D remains ambiguous. Germline V gene lookup returns CDR1 SGHDT and CDR2 YYEEEE. V gave up 0 bases and J gave up 6 bases, with 7 bases separating them. The CDR3 length is 14 residues. CDR3 coding DNA: TGTGCCAGCAGCTTGGGGCAGGTTAATTCACCCCTCCACTTT. Translation gives CASSLGQVNSPLHF. The variable domain in full, completed from reference TRBV5-6 and TRBJ1-6, reads DAGVTQSPTHLIKTRGQQVTLRCSPKSGHDTVSWYQQALGQGPQFIFQYYEEEERQRGNFPDRFSGHQFPNYSSELNVNALLLGDSALYLCASSLGQVNSPLHFGNGTRLTVT.

The chain links TRBV3-1 (or the pseudogene TRBV3-2) to TRBJ1-3; unclear D gene. Germline-derived CDR1 and CDR2 are LGHDT and YNNKEL (reference sequence). The CDR3 contains 13 residues. The V end was cut by 3 bases, the J end by 4 bases, with 7 bases between. In DNA, the CDR3 is TGTGCCAGCAGCCAGGCTGCAGGAAACACCATATATTTT. Protein: CASSQAAGNTIYF.

This rearrangement joins TRBV6-1 to TRBJ2-2; TRBD1 agrees at 8 bases. Germline V gene sequence: CDR1 MNHNS, CDR2 SASEGT. V trimming: 1 base; J trimming: 5 bases; junction bases outside the gene matches: 6. This CDR3 contains 16 residues. CDR3 region: CASSEEAGGETGELFF. Here the CDR3 DNA reads TGTGCCAGCAGTGAAGAGGCAGGGGGCGAAACCGGGGAGCTGTTTTTT.

This clone has more than one count but fewer than ten. The V and J genes are TRBV9 and TRBJ2-7; 9 bases align to TRBD1. From germline, CDR1 is SGDLS and CDR2 YYNGEE. The J segment lost 5 bases and the V segment lost 0 bases, leaving 9 bases of the junction unmatched. The CDR3 totals 16 residues. CDR3 loop: CASSVARGQGTHEQYF. CDR3 nucleotides: TGTGCCAGCAGCGTAGCTCGGGGACAGGGTACACACGAGCAGTACTTC.

The chain uses TRBV5-4 and TRBJ2-7; D is possibly TRBD1 (5 bases). Trimming left V 5 bases short and J 2 bases short, with 11 bases between. The CDR3 contains 13 residues. The germline V gene has CDR1 SGHNT and CDR2 YYREEE (reference sequence). Here the CDR3 reads CASSFGRAYEQYF. The CDR3 DNA reads as TGTGCCAGCAGTTTTGGCAGGGCCTACGAGCAGTACTTC. Full variable domain (remainder filled in from reference TRBV5-4 and TRBJ2-7): ETGVTQSPTHLIKTRGQQVTLRCSSQSGHNTVSWYQQALGQGPQFIFQYYREEENGRGNFPPRFSGLQFPNYSSELNVNALELDDSALYLCASSFGRAYEQYFGPGTRLTVT.

The V call is TRBV6-2 or TRBV6-3, the J call TRBJ1-5; TRBD1 might be the D (6 bases). The CDR3 is 16 residues long. Germline CDR1 is MNHEY and CDR2 is SVGEGT. Trimming left V 2 bases short and J 4 bases short, with 15 bases between. The CDR3 DNA is TGTGCCAGCAGTTACCCCGGACAGACAATTAATCAGCCCCAGCATTTT. Its protein is CASSYPGQTINQPQHF.

This chain uses TRBV5-6 with TRBJ2-7; 8 nucleotides match TRBD1. In germline, CDR1 is SGHDT, CDR2 YYEEEE. This CDR3 comprises 15 residues. In DNA, the CDR3 is TGTGCCAGCAGGTTGGACAGGGAAAGTGGCTACGAGCAGTACGTC. It encodes CASRLDRESGYEQYV.

The rearrangement uses TRBV2 and TRBJ2-2; the match to TRBD2 covers 13 bases. The CDR3 sequence is 16 residues long. CDR1 and CDR2 (germline): SNHLY, FYNNEI. V lost 4 bases to trimming and J lost 4 bases; unmatched junction nucleotides: 3. This chain's CDR3 is CASSGTSGGGTGELFF. The DNA of the CDR3 is TGTGCCAGCAGTGGGACTAGCGGGGGTGGCACCGGGGAGCTGTTTTTT. The whole variable domain, remainder taken from reference TRBV2 and TRBJ2-2, is EPEVTQTPSHQVTQMGQEVILRCVPISNHLYFYWYRQILGQKVEFLVSFYNNEISEKSEIFDDQFSVERPDGSNFTLKIRSTKLEDSAMYFCASSGTSGGGTGELFFGEGSRLTVL.

This clone was detected once. The J gene is TRBJ1-3, the V gene TRBV6-1, with D perhaps TRBD1 (6 bases). Trimming shortened V by 0 bases and J by 8 bases, and 14 bases separated the two germline ends. This CDR3 contains 15 residues. Per germline, CDR1 MNHNS and CDR2 SASEGT. The CDR3 region is CASSEAGGAGDTIYF. Here the CDR3 DNA reads TGTGCCAGCAGTGAAGCAGGGGGGGCCGGCGACACCATATATTTT.

This chain connects TRBV6-5 to TRBJ2-2; TRBD1 matches at 9 bases. J gave up 0 bases and V 4 bases, and 3 bases lay outside the gene matches. CDR1 MNHEY and CDR2 SVGAGI come from the germline V gene. The CDR3 is 16 residues long. The CDR3 here is CASSLTGGANTGELFF. The CDR3 region has the DNA TGTGCCAGCAGTTTGACAGGGGGGGCGAACACCGGGGAGCTGTTTTTT.

The V and J genes are TRBV12-5 and TRBJ1-1; D uncertain. This CDR3 region has 14 residues. Per germline, CDR1 LGHNT and CDR2 FRNRAP. V shed 9 bases and J shed 1 base, with 15 bases lying between them. The CDR3 DNA follows: TGTGCTAGCTCCCTTGGAGGAGCGAACACTGAAGCTTTCTTT. Translating it yields CASSLGGANTEAFF.

The V and J genes are TRBV19 and TRBJ1-6; D gene unclear. The germline gives CDR1 LNHDA, CDR2 SQIVND (reference sequence). This CDR3 spans 14 amino acids. The V end was cut by 9 bases, the J end by 8 bases, with 17 bases between. The CDR3 nucleotides are TGTGCCAGCTCCGGGATCGATTTTTATTCACCCCTCCACTTT. Translated: CASSGIDFYSPLHF.